The 26 T cell receptor beta chains listed next were all sequenced from one sample in a study of low-dose radiotherapy and immunotherapy resistance in tumors. Covering alpha and beta chains, TRAV- and TRBV-specific primers were used for the first-strand cDNA. The authors amplified TCRs for 20 PCR cycles with a constant-region primer and a V-primer adapter. One entry per CDR3 protein, called by TCRdb with MiXCR from the reads. The sample contains 13,000 or so distinct CDR3 sequences, under 80% of which appear only once. These receptor sequences come from a human donor with advanced metastatic prostate, ovarian, gallbladder or colorectal cancer (not recorded which). This table probably holds off-target reads from a library built for another chain.

The rearrangement joins TRBV27 to TRBJ2-1; D gene ambiguous. Germline assignment: CDR1 MNHEY and CDR2 SMNVEV (reference sequence). The V gene lost 5 bases and the J gene lost 6 bases, with 14 bases spanning the gap. The length of the CDR3 is 14 residues. CDR3 sequence (DNA): TGTGCCAGCAGTCTTTACTCGGTAATCAATGAGCAGTTCTTC. As protein: CASSLYSVINEQFF.

The chain combines TRBV19 with TRBJ2-1, with 9 bases that match TRBD1. The junction had 24 bases not matched to a gene; V was cut back by 6 bases and J by 6 bases. Germline CDR1 reads LNHDA; CDR2 reads SQIVND (reference sequence). The CDR3 totals 20 residues. The CDR3 nucleotides read TGTGCCAGTAGGGGAGGACAGGGGTGGGCAGAAATTGGGGGGCTCAATGAGCAGTTCTTC. Translating it yields CASRGGQGWAEIGGLNEQFF.

This clonotype appeared once. The genes are TRBV29-1 and TRBJ1-1; tentatively, D is TRBD1 (5 bases). The CDR3 extends over 15 amino acids. V was trimmed by 4 bases and J by 2 bases, leaving 17 bases between them. Germline CDR1 and CDR2: SQVTM and ANQGSEA. The CDR3 DNA reads TGCAGCGTTGTCAGAGACGGGGCGGCCAACACTGAAGCTTTCTTT. Translation gives CSVVRDGAANTEAFF. The variable domain in full, with the rest retrieved from reference TRBV29-1 and TRBJ1-1, is SAVISQKPSRDICQRGTSLTIQCQVDSQVTMMFWYRQQPGQSLTLIATANQGSEATYESGFVIDKFPISRPNLTFSTLTVSNMSPEDSSIYLCSVVRDGAANTEAFFGQGTRLTVV.

This chain uses TRBV5-1 with TRBJ1-1; possibly TRBD1 for D (5 bases). Germline V gene data show CDR1 as SGHRS and CDR2 as YFSETQ. The length of the CDR3 is 14 residues. Between the trimmed V and J ends, which lost 8 bases and 1 base, there was a span of 15 bases. In nucleotides, the CDR3 is TGCGCCAGTGACGGAGGGGACGGGAACACTGAAGCTTTCTTT. This gives the protein CASDGGDGNTEAFF.

The V call is TRBV7-2, the J call TRBJ2-7; D might be TRBD2 (5 bases). This CDR3 has 16 amino acids. The ends were cut back, 3 bases at V and 1 base at J, with 16 bases in the middle. In germline, CDR1 is SGHTA, CDR2 FQGNSA. The CDR3 spells CASSFKVERPSYEQYF. As DNA, the CDR3 is TGTGCCAGCAGCTTCAAGGTTGAGCGGCCGTCCTACGAGCAGTACTTC.

V and J are TRBV18 and TRBJ2-7; D not certain. Germline V CDR1 and CDR2: KGHSH, LQKENI. This CDR3 is 14 amino acids long. The V gene lost 2 bases and the J gene lost 2 bases, with 10 bases spanning the gap. This chain's CDR3 is CASSPNSIPYEQYF. CDR3 DNA sequence: TGTGCCAGCTCACCAAACAGTATCCCCTACGAGCAGTACTTC. Full variable domain (outside the CDR3, taken from reference TRBV18 and TRBJ2-7): NAGVMQNPRHLVRRRGQEARLRCSPMKGHSHVYWYRQLPEEGLKFMVYLQKENIIDESGMPKERFSAEFPKEGPSILRIQQVVRGDSAAYFCASSPNSIPYEQYFGPGTRLTVT.

The chain is built from TRBV9 and TRBJ1-2, with D possibly TRBD1 on 5 matching bases. The CDR3 runs 15 residues. Per the germline V gene, CDR1 is SGDLS and CDR2 is YYNGEE. The V end was cut by 3 bases, the J end by 2 bases, with 14 bases between. CDR3 DNA: TGTGCCAGCAGCGGGAAGGGGAGGTCCAACTATGGCTACACCTTC. Its translation is CASSGKGRSNYGYTF.

The chain has TRBV23-1 and TRBJ1-5; D ambiguous. TRBV23-1 is filed as an ORF, its function uncertain. Trimming removed 8 bases at V and 5 bases at J, with 22 bases between. This CDR3 is built from 16 residues. The CDR3 nucleotides are TGCGCCAGCCGACCCGGCCCCGCGGGCGCGGATCAGCCCCAGCATTTT. Translation: CASRPGPAGADQPQHF.

This clonotype is a singleton in its sample. This rearrangement joins TRBV24-1 to TRBJ2-1; D is uncertain. With 3 bases removed from V and 6 bases from J, the gap between germline ends came to 20 bases. CDR3 length equals 17 residues. In germline, CDR1 is KGHDR, CDR2 SFDVKD. The CDR3 DNA sequence: TGTGCCACCAGTGATCATAGTTCCTTTAGTAGCCCCAATGAGCAGTTCTTC. Its protein product is CATSDHSSFSSPNEQFF.

The genes are TRBV2 and TRBJ2-1, with TRBD2 matching 15 bases. Germline CDR1 reads SNHLY; CDR2 reads FYNNEI. Trimming removed 7 bases from V and 0 bases from J; junction bases left unmatched: 10. The CDR3 runs 19 residues. The CDR3, as DNA: TGTGCCAGCAAATTCCCCGGGACTAGCGGGGGGAGCTCCTACAATGAGCAGTTCTTC. Translated: CASKFPGTSGGSSYNEQFF.

This chain uses TRBV4-3 with TRBJ2-1, with 11 bases identical to TRBD2. The CDR3 runs to 15 residues. V was pared by 3 bases and J by 9 bases, with 7 bases of the junction left unmatched. Germline V lookup: CDR1 LGHNA, CDR2 YSLEER. The CDR3 region is CASSQIAGGPGEQFF. As DNA, the CDR3 is TGCGCCAGCAGCCAGATAGCGGGGGGGCCTGGTGAGCAGTTCTTC.

CDR3 region: CASSQGLNSPLHF. The DNA of the CDR3 is TGTGCCAGCAGCCAAGGCCTCAATTCACCCCTCCACTTT. The chain links TRBV4-2 to TRBJ1-6; D remains unclear. Germline V gene data show CDR1 as LGHNA and CDR2 as YNFKEQ. V was trimmed by 1 base and J by 7 bases, leaving 5 bases between them. This CDR3 is built from 13 residues.

V usage is TRBV15 and J usage is TRBJ2-2, with no clear D. In germline, CDR1 is LNHNV, CDR2 YYDKDF (reference sequence). Trimming cost V 0 bases and J 3 bases, with 2 bases left between them. The CDR3 extends over 13 amino acids. The chain's CDR3 is CATSRDHTGELFF. The CDR3, as DNA: TGTGCCACCAGCAGAGATCACACCGGGGAGCTGTTTTTT.

This clonotype appeared a few times. The J gene is TRBJ2-1, the V gene TRBV6-6, with 9 bases matching TRBD1. V lost 6 bases and J lost 6; bases outside the gene matches: 18. Germline CDR1 is MNHNY and CDR2 is SVGAGI (reference sequence). The CDR3 has 18 residues. The CDR3 DNA is TGTGCCAGCAGCTCGGGACAGGGAATTGGCGGGGGCCTCAATGAGCAGTTCTTC. This translates into CASSSGQGIGGGLNEQFF.

This rearrangement joins TRBV18 to TRBJ1-2; D ambiguous. V lost 2 bases, J lost 8 bases, and 15 bases lay in between. CDR3 length: 14 amino acids. Per the germline V gene, CDR1 is KGHSH and CDR2 is LQKENI. CDR3 sequence reads: CASSPRDGPGGYTF. The DNA for the CDR3 is TGTGCCAGCTCACCAAGAGACGGGCCGGGGGGCTACACCTTC.

The rearrangement links TRBV12-3 or TRBV12-4 to TRBJ2-3; D is unclear. The CDR3 loop spans 15 amino acids. V dropped 4 bases and J dropped 6 bases, with 17 bases sitting between them. The CDR3 reads CASSWWGRARDTQYF. CDR3 coding DNA: TGTGCCAGCAGTTGGTGGGGAAGGGCTCGTGATACGCAGTATTTT.

The chain combines TRBV3-1 with TRBJ1-2, with D possibly matching TRBD1 (5 bases). The CDR3 length is 15 residues. Trimming cost V 6 bases and J 7 bases, with 21 bases left between them. The germline V gene encodes CDR1 LGHDT and CDR2 YNNKEL (reference sequence). CDR3 residues: CASSRLEAGQSGYTF. The CDR3 coding sequence is TGTGCCAGCAGTCGACTCGAGGCAGGACAAAGTGGCTACACCTTC.

The rearrangement links TRBV19 to TRBJ1-6; the D is unclear. CDR1 LNHDA and CDR2 SQIVND come from the germline V gene (reference sequence). This CDR3 region has 14 residues. V lost 3 bases and J 5 bases, leaving 8 bases between the germline ends. The CDR3 DNA reads TGTGCCAGTAGTATGCGAAGCGATAATTCACCCCTCCACTTT. It is translated as CASSMRSDNSPLHF.

The chain recombines TRBV14 with TRBJ2-2, with D possibly being TRBD1 (6 bases). The CDR3 has 15 residues. CDR1 and CDR2 from the germline V gene are SGHDN and FVKESK. Trimming stripped 2 bases from V and 5 bases from J, with 12 bases between. The DNA for the CDR3 is TGTGCCAGCAGCCAATACATCCAGGGGACCGGGGAGCTGTTTTTT. Translated, it gives CASSQYIQGTGELFF.

The chain recombines TRBV19 with TRBJ1-2; D is ambiguous. This CDR3 contains 14 residues. Trimming left V 3 bases short and J 8 bases short, with 16 bases between. CDR1 is LNHDA, CDR2 SQIVND, per germline (reference sequence). The CDR3 sequence is CASSISNVQSGYTF. In DNA, the CDR3 is TGTGCCAGTAGTATTAGTAACGTGCAGTCCGGCTACACCTTC.

The V and J genes are TRBV3-1 and TRBJ1-5, with a possible D match to TRBD1 (6 bases). From germline, CDR1 is LGHDT and CDR2 YNNKEL (reference sequence). V shed 4 bases and J shed 7 bases, with 14 bases lying between them. There are 14 residues in the CDR3. This CDR3 is CASSRTGQGQPQHF. The DNA for the CDR3 is TGTGCCAGCAGCCGAACAGGGCAGGGGCAGCCCCAGCATTTT. The complete variable domain, with remaining parts taken from reference TRBV3-1 and TRBJ1-5, reads DTAVSQTPKYLVTQMGNDKSIKCEQNLGHDTMYWYKQDSKKFLKIMFSYNNKELIINETVPNRFSPKSPDKAHLNLHINSLELGDSAVYFCASSRTGQGQPQHFGDGTRLSIL.

This clonotype was recorded a few times. The chain combines TRBV12-3 or TRBV12-4 with TRBJ1-5; a possible D gene is TRBD1 (6 bases). The CDR3 is 16 residues long. Trimming took 0 bases from V and 7 from J, leaving 16 bases between them. The CDR3 is CASSLALGGRRQPQHF. For the CDR3, the DNA is TGTGCCAGCAGTTTAGCGCTAGGGGGTAGACGACAGCCCCAGCATTTT.

V and J are TRBV7-8 and TRBJ1-1, with TRBD1 matching 7 bases. V gave up 4 bases and J gave up 6 bases; unmatched junction bases: 11. Germline values: CDR1 SGHVS, CDR2 FQNEAQ. There are 15 residues in the CDR3. The CDR3 DNA reads as TGTGCCAGCAGCTCCCTGACAGGGTCGGATTCTGAAGCTTTCTTT. It translates to CASSSLTGSDSEAFF.

This clonotype occurred a few times. V and J are TRBV2 and TRBJ1-1, with 8 bases lining up with TRBD1. The germline gives CDR1 SNHLY, CDR2 FYNNEI. The J segment lost 8 bases and the V segment lost 2 bases, leaving 4 bases of the junction unmatched. The CDR3 extends over 13 amino acids. CDR3 coding DNA: TGTGCCAGCAGTGAACGGACAGGGTCGGAAGCTTTCTTT. Translating gives CASSERTGSEAFF.

The J gene is TRBJ1-1, the V gene TRBV12-3 or TRBV12-4; D ambiguous. CDR3 length equals 14 residues. V dropped 2 bases and J dropped 1 base, with 8 bases sitting between them. In DNA, the CDR3 is TGTGCCAGCAGTTTAAAGCACGAGAACACTGAAGCTTTCTTT. It specifies CASSLKHENTEAFF.

This chain connects TRBV20-1 to TRBJ1-2; D remains unclear. The V gene lost 3 bases and the J gene lost 2 bases, with 10 bases spanning the gap. This CDR3 has 13 residues. Per germline, CDR1 DFQATT and CDR2 SNEGSKA (reference sequence). For the CDR3, the DNA is TGCAGTGCTAGTAGAGATGCGAACTATGGCTACACCTTC. The encoded protein is CSASRDANYGYTF.